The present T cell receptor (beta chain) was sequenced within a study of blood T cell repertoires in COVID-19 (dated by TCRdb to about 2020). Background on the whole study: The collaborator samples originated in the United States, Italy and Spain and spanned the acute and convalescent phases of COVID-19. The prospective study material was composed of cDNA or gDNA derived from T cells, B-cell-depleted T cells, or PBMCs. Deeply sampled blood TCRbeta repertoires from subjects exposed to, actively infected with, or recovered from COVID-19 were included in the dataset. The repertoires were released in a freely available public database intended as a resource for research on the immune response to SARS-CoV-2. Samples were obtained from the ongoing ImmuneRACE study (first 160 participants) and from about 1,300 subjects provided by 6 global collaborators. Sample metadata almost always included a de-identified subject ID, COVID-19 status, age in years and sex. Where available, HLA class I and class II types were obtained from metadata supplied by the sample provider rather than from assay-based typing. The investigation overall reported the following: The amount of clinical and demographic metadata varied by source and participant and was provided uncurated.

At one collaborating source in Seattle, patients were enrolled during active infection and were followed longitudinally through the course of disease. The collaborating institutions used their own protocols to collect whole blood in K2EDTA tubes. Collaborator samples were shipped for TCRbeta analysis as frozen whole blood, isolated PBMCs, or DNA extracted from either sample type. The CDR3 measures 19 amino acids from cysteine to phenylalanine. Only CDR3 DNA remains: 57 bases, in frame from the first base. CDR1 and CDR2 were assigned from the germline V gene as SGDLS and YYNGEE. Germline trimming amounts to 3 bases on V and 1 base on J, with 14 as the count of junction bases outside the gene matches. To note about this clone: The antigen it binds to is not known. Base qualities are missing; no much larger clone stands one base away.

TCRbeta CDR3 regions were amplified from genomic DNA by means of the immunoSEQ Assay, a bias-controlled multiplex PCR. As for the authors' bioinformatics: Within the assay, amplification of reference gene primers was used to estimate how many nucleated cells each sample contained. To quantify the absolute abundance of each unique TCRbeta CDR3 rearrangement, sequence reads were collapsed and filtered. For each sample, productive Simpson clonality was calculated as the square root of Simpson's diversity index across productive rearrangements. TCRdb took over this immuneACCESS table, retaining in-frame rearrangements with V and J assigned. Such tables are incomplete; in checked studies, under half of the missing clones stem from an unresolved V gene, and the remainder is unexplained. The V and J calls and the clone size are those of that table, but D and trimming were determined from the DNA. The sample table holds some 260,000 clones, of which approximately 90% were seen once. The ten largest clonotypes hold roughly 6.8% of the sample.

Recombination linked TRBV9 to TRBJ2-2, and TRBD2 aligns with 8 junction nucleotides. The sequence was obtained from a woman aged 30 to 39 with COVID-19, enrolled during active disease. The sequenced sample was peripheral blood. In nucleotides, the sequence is TGTGCCAGCAGCGCCCCGGGCCGGGTGGCGGGGGGGAACACCGGGGAGCTGTTTTTT. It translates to CASSAPGRVAGGNTGELFF.